This TCR beta chain was sequenced during a study of cytomegalovirus exposure and HLA in healthy donors. Study overall: Earlier findings included about 120 million unique TCR beta sequences obtained from about 180 million T cells.

PCR involved 60 Vbeta and 13 Jbeta primers. Sequencing used immunoSEQ multiplex PCR; TCRdb keeps in-frame clones, though not all of them. The sample includes approximately 110,000 clones, 69% of them seen just once. The sequenced sample consisted of PBMCs. This TCR was recovered from a man younger than 40 in good health and CMV-seronegative.

The CDR3 protein is CASSTGEPPQYF. The CDR3 DNA reads TGCGCCAGCAGCACAGGCGAACCGCCGCAGTATTTT. J is TRBJ2-3 and V is TRBV5-1, with D tentatively TRBD1 (5 bases). Germline CDR1 reads SGHRS; CDR2 reads YFSETQ. This CDR3 has 12 residues. Trimming pared 4 bases from V and 10 bases from J, leaving 13 bases between.